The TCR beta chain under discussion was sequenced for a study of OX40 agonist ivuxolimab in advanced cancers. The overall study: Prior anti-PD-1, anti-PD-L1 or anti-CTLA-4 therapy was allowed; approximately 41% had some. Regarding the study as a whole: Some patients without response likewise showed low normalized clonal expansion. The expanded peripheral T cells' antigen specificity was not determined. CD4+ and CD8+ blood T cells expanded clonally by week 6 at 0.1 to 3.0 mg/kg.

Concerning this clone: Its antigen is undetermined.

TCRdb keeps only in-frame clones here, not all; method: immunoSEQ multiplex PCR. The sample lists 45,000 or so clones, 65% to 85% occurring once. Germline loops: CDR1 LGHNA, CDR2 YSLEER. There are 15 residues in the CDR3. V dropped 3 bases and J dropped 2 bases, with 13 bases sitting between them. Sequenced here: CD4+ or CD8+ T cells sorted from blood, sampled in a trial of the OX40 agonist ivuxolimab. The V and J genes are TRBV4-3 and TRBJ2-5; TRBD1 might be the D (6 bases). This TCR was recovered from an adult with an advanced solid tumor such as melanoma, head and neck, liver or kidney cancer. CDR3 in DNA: TGCGCCAGCAGCCAGGGGGCGGCAATTCAAGAGACCCAGTACTTC. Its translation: CASSQGAAIQETQYF.